This T cell receptor beta chain was identified during a study of cytomegalovirus exposure and HLA in healthy donors. From germline, CDR1 is DFQATT and CDR2 SNEGSKA (reference sequence). The length of the CDR3 is 11 residues. Only a few counts were recorded for this clone. PCR involved 60 Vbeta and 13 Jbeta primers. Profiling relied on immunoSEQ multiplex PCR, and the TCRdb table lists in-frame clones only, not all of them. There are approximately 120,000 clones in the sample; 69% occur only once, and roughly 5.9% lies in the top ten. The chain combines TRBV20-1 with TRBJ1-1; D not certain. The sequencing input was PBMCs. The sequence came from a woman between 65 and 79 years old in good health and CMV-seropositive. CDR3 nucleotides: TGCGGAGGTGTGAGAGACACTGAAGCTTTCTTT. Amino acids: CGGVRDTEAFF.